The 24 T cell receptor beta chains reported below all come from one sample, sequenced in a study of Graves' ophthalmopathy and Graves' hyperthyroidism. For repertoire sequencing, the TCR beta CDR3 regions were amplified from RNA transcripts. HTBI-primed first-round RT-PCR preceded second-round multiplex PCR. TCRdb redid the calling of the multiplex PCR reads with MiXCR, one entry per CDR3 protein. The sample includes about 370,000 distinct CDR3 sequences, around 16% seen only once; the top ten take roughly 1.5%. Material for sequencing was peripheral blood. These receptors were collected from a woman aged 18-29 years with Graves' ophthalmopathy.

Ten or more counts support this clonotype. The chain joins TRBV18 to TRBJ2-2, with D maybe TRBD2 (6 bases). This CDR3 is 17 amino acids long. Germline V CDR1 and CDR2: KGHSH, LQKENI. With 0 bases removed from V and 0 bases from J, the gap between germline ends came to 11 bases. CDR3 nucleotide sequence: TGTGCCAGCTCACCACCGGGTCCGGGGGCGAACACCGGGGAGCTGTTTTTT. As protein: CASSPPGPGANTGELFF.

This clonotype was recorded at least ten times. This chain connects TRBV7-2 to TRBJ2-7; 7 bases align to TRBD2. CDR1 is SGHTA and CDR2 is FQGNSA in the germline V gene. The CDR3 totals 15 residues. J was trimmed by 6 bases and V by 2 bases; bases with no gene match: 10. Written as DNA, the CDR3 is TGTGCCAGCAGCTTATACAGCGGGGCCCCTCTCGAGCAGTACTTC. Translated: CASSLYSGAPLEQYF.

At least ten counts were recorded for this clonotype. The chain uses TRBV20-1 and TRBJ2-2; no definite D call. The length of the CDR3 is 16 residues. Trimming cost V 1 base and J 4 bases, with 16 bases left between them. The V gene's germline CDR1 is DFQATT and CDR2 SNEGSKA (reference sequence). In DNA form, the CDR3 reads TGCAGTGCTAGAGCTCCACCCCGGCTGGGCACCGGGGAGCTGTTTTTT. Translating gives CSARAPPRLGTGELFF.

The gene calls are TRBV19 and TRBJ1-3, with a possible D match to TRBD1 (5 bases). Trimming shortened V by 3 bases and J by 1 base, and 7 bases separated the two germline ends. CDR3 size: 14 residues. CDR1 and CDR2 (germline): LNHDA, SQIVND (reference sequence). The DNA for the CDR3 is TGTGCCAGTAGTATTGGGGCTTCTGGAAACACCATATATTTT. Amino acid sequence: CASSIGASGNTIYF.

This clonotype was detected ten times or more. The V call is TRBV7-2, the J call TRBJ2-5; D is perhaps TRBD2 (6 bases). V gave up 1 base and J gave up 11 bases, with 11 bases separating them. Germline CDR1 is SGHTA and CDR2 is FQGNSA. The CDR3 is made up of 12 amino acids. The CDR3 reads CASSLDRRGQYF. CDR3 nucleotide sequence: TGTGCCAGCAGCTTAGATCGGCGGGGACAGTACTTC.

This clonotype was detected only once. The V gene is TRBV28, the J gene TRBJ1-1; D gene uncertain. Germline V CDR1 and CDR2: MDHEN, SYDVKM. With 1 base removed from V and 1 base from J, the gap between germline ends came to 10 bases. This CDR3 has 15 residues. The CDR3 region has the DNA TGTGCCAGCAGTTTATTTTCGCAAAGGAACACTGAAGCTTTCTTT. Protein product: CASSLFSQRNTEAFF.

This sequence joins TRBV11-1 and TRBJ1-2, with D possibly TRBD1 on 5 matching bases. The CDR3 spans 13 residues. The germline CDR1 and CDR2 sequences are SGHAT and FQDESV (reference sequence). V lost 3 bases, J lost 3 bases, and 8 bases lay in between. The CDR3: CASSFGGDYGYTF. The CDR3 DNA sequence: TGTGCCAGCAGCTTCGGGGGAGACTATGGCTACACCTTC.

J is TRBJ1-2 and V is TRBV15; D is uncertain. V shed 5 bases and J shed 8 bases, with 21 bases lying between them. CDR3 length equals 15 residues. The V gene's germline CDR1 is LNHNV and CDR2 YYDKDF (reference sequence). This CDR3 reads CATSPWSTFFGGYTF. CDR3 bases: TGTGCCACCAGCCCGTGGAGTACTTTTTTCGGAGGCTACACCTTC.

This clonotype was seen repeatedly, ten times or more. V usage is TRBV25-1 and J usage is TRBJ1-1; tentative D call: TRBD1 (5 bases). Germline V gene sequence: CDR1 MGHDK, CDR2 SYGVNS. This CDR3 has 15 residues. V lost 8 bases, J lost 3 bases, and 19 bases lay in between. CDR3 residues: CASGGLKGADTEAFF. CDR3 coding DNA: TGTGCCAGCGGGGGTCTTAAAGGGGCAGACACTGAAGCTTTCTTT.

In this sample, this clonotype turned up many times. The V gene is TRBV28, the J gene TRBJ1-6, with D possibly matching TRBD1 (5 bases). This CDR3 region has 14 residues. The germline V gene encodes CDR1 MDHEN and CDR2 SYDVKM. V dropped 8 bases and J dropped 12 bases, with 20 bases sitting between them. CDR3 sequence: CASSPPGTTLPLHF. The CDR3, as DNA: TGTGCCAGCTCCCCCCCCGGGACTACGTTACCCCTCCACTTT.

CDR3 protein: CSATKDNYGYTF. The CDR3 nucleotides read TGCAGTGCCACCAAAGATAACTATGGCTACACCTTC. The chain is built from TRBV20-1 and TRBJ1-2; D remains unclear. Trimming cost V 6 bases and J 1 base, with 9 bases left between them. This CDR3 region has 12 residues. The germline gives CDR1 DFQATT, CDR2 SNEGSKA (reference sequence).

Turning to this clonotype: At one end, the junction sequence differs from germline, possibly due to a read error. CDR3 protein: CASSYRGDSNRPQHF. As DNA, the CDR3 is TGTGCCAGCTCATACAGGGGGGATAGCAATCGGCCCCAGCATTTT. The V call is TRBV18, the J call TRBJ1-5; 8 positions agree with TRBD1. Germline V gene lookup returns CDR1 KGHSH and CDR2 LQKENI. The CDR3 runs 15 residues.

This clonotype was counted between two and nine times. The chain recombines TRBV6-2 or TRBV6-3 with TRBJ2-4; no definite D call. Per germline, CDR1 MNHEY and CDR2 SVGEGT. The CDR3 is 15 amino acids. Between the trimmed V and J ends, which lost 2 bases and 6 bases, there was a span of 14 bases. CDR3 coding DNA: TGTGCCAGCAGTTACGAGGAGATTAACGGAAACATTCAGTACTTC. It is translated as CASSYEEINGNIQYF.

The genes are TRBV11-2 and TRBJ1-6; D remains ambiguous. V was shortened by 6 bases and J by 10 bases, with 13 bases between the two germline ends. Germline V gene lookup returns CDR1 SGHAT and CDR2 FQNNGV. There are 13 residues in the CDR3. This CDR3 is CASRPVAESPLHF. CDR3 DNA sequence: TGTGCCAGCAGACCCGTCGCCGAGTCACCCCTCCACTTT.

There are many counts of this clonotype. The gene calls are TRBV19 and TRBJ1-1; D is possibly TRBD1 (5 bases). V lost 5 bases to trimming and J lost 4 bases, with 14 bases between them. This CDR3 contains 14 residues. Germline loops: CDR1 LNHDA, CDR2 SQIVND (reference sequence). For the CDR3, the DNA is TGTGCCAGTAGTTCCGGGACGATGAGCACTGAAGCTTTCTTT. Translated: CASSSGTMSTEAFF.

The sample holds many counts of this clonotype. V is TRBV6-5 and J is TRBJ2-7, with 8 bases matching TRBD2. Germline-derived CDR1 and CDR2 are MNHEY and SVGAGI. V shed 6 bases and J 6 bases; nucleotides not matched to a gene: 10. This CDR3 is 14 amino acids long. The CDR3 is CASRVASGLFEQYF. The CDR3 DNA reads TGTGCCAGCAGGGTCGCTAGCGGGCTGTTCGAGCAGTACTTC.

This clonotype has only one observation. The CDR3 DNA sequence: TGTGCCAGCAGTCCCGCTTTCGGCGCGGGAGGGCCGGTGAACACCGGGGAGCTGTTTTTT. Residues: CASSPAFGAGGPVNTGELFF. The V gene is TRBV6-2 or TRBV6-3, the J gene TRBJ2-2; 9 nucleotides line up with TRBD2. With V trimmed by 5 bases and J by 1 base, 17 bases remained unmatched. CDR1 is MNHEY, CDR2 SVGEGT, per germline. The CDR3 runs 20 residues.

This clonotype was recorded at least ten times. The chain employs TRBV6-2 or TRBV6-3 and TRBJ2-7, with TRBD2 identical over 9 bases. Trimming removed 4 bases from V and 6 bases from J; junction bases left unmatched: 13. The germline gives CDR1 MNHEY, CDR2 SVGEGT. The CDR3 is 16 residues long. CDR3 DNA sequence: TGTGCCAGCAGTTCTATCTCTGGCGGGAGGGCCTCCGAGCAGTACTTC. Its protein is CASSSISGGRASEQYF.

J is TRBJ2-4 and V is TRBV18, with D possibly being TRBD1 or TRBD2 (6 bases each). Looked up from germline, CDR1 is KGHSH and CDR2 is LQKENI. CDR3 size: 16 residues. The ends were cut back, 2 bases at V and 0 bases at J, with 11 bases in the middle. The chain's CDR3 is CASSPRGEIAKNIQYF. The CDR3 nucleotides read TGTGCCAGCTCACCAAGGGGGGAAATAGCCAAAAACATTCAGTACTTC.

This clonotype showed up many times. The V and J genes are TRBV4-2 and TRBJ2-7, with 7 bases fitting TRBD2. The germline V gene encodes CDR1 LGHNA and CDR2 YNFKEQ. The CDR3 sequence is 15 residues long. J was trimmed by 2 bases and V by 1 base; bases with no gene match: 5. CDR3 sequence (DNA): TGTGCCAGCAGCCAAGCAAGCGCGGGGGCCTACGAGCAGTACTTC. It yields the protein CASSQASAGAYEQYF.

The sample holds many counts of this clonotype. The CDR3 nucleotides read TGTGCCAGCAGTCTTAGGTCTAGCGGCGCCTACGAGCAGTACTTC. As protein: CASSLRSSGAYEQYF. The chain is built from TRBV27 and TRBJ2-7; 7 nucleotides agree with TRBD2. J lost 2 bases, V lost 5 bases, and 9 bases had no gene match. Germline V gene sequence: CDR1 MNHEY, CDR2 SMNVEV (reference sequence). There are 15 residues in the CDR3.

This clonotype was counted ten times or more. The genes are TRBV6-2 or TRBV6-3 and TRBJ2-5; D may be TRBD1 (5 bases). Trimming cost V 2 bases and J 5 bases, with 9 bases left between them. Germline V gene lookup returns CDR1 MNHEY and CDR2 SVGEGT. The CDR3 contains 13 residues. The CDR3 here is CASSYGQWETQYF. DNA for the CDR3: TGTGCCAGCAGTTACGGACAATGGGAGACCCAGTACTTC.

V gene TRBV4-1 combines with J gene TRBJ2-7, with 10 positions matching TRBD2. V was clipped by 3 bases and J by 3 bases; unmatched bases: 8. The CDR3 consists of 16 residues. Germline CDR1 and CDR2: MGHRA and YSYEKL. CDR3 sequence: CASSQAPTSGFYEQYF. The CDR3 DNA reads TGCGCCAGCAGCCAGGCCCCGACTAGCGGGTTCTACGAGCAGTACTTC.

Ten or more counts support this clonotype. The chain joins TRBV7-2 to TRBJ2-5; D is unresolved. From germline, CDR1 is SGHTA and CDR2 FQGNSA. With 1 base removed from V and 1 base from J, the gap between germline ends came to 10 bases. The CDR3 contains 15 residues. The CDR3 DNA reads TGTGCCAGCAGCTTAGGCGCGACCGTCCAAGAGACCCAGTACTTC. Protein: CASSLGATVQETQYF.